Shown below are 4 T cell receptor beta chains from a single sample sequenced in a study of T cell responses to AZD1222 COVID-19 vaccine. TCRdb keeps only in-frame clones here, not all; method: immunoSEQ multiplex PCR. This repertoire shows 150,000 to 200,000 clones, about 90% found once; its top ten account for around 1.9%. The starting material was peripheral blood, obtained 28 days after the second AZD1222 dose. These receptors were collected from an adult who received the AZD1222 COVID-19 vaccine.

The rearrangement links TRBV4-2 to TRBJ1-4; D is uncertain. The germline CDR1 and CDR2 sequences are LGHNA and YNFKEQ. The CDR3 runs 14 residues. The V end lost 0 bases, the J end lost 4 bases, and 6 bases lay between the germline ends. CDR3 loop: CASSQDGINEKLFF. CDR3 nucleotides: TGTGCCAGCAGCCAAGATGGCATTAATGAAAAACTGTTTTTT.

In this sample, this clone turned up a few times. V and J are TRBV10-3 and TRBJ1-1, with D hard to call. The CDR3 sequence is 15 residues long. V was cut by 2 bases and J by 0 bases, with 10 bases left in between. Germline V gene data show CDR1 as ENHRY and CDR2 as SYGVKD. The CDR3 spells CAISEKQAMNTEAFF. CDR3 nucleotides: TGTGCCATCAGTGAGAAGCAGGCCATGAACACTGAAGCTTTCTTT.

CDR3 residues: CASYSGTATSNYGYTF. CDR3 DNA: TGTGCCAGCTACTCCGGGACAGCGACATCTAACTATGGCTACACCTTC. V is TRBV7-9 and J is TRBJ1-2; TRBD1 agrees at 7 bases. Germline CDR1 is SEHNR and CDR2 is FQNEAQ (reference sequence). The CDR3 length is 16 residues. Losses at the gene ends were 8 bases for V and 0 bases for J; bases not matched to a gene: 12.

This clone appeared once. The rearrangement uses TRBV29-1 and TRBJ1-2; D remains ambiguous. Trimming stripped 4 bases from V and 6 bases from J, with 12 bases between. This CDR3 is 12 amino acids long. Germline CDR1 is SQVTM and CDR2 is ANQGSEA. In DNA form, the CDR3 reads TGCAGCGTTGGGGTTATTGGGCATGGCTACACCTTC. It codes for CSVGVIGHGYTF.